This T cell receptor (beta chain) was recovered during a study of cytomegalovirus exposure and HLA in healthy donors. A note on this clone: Antigen: not known.

Healthy bone marrow donors made up the cohort. CDR1 is MNHNS and CDR2 is SASEGT in the germline V gene. The CDR3 length is 15 residues. V lost 3 bases, J lost 0 bases, and 8 bases lay in between. Study-wide results and limits: Specific recognition of CMV antigens was confirmed in vitro for a few chains (all CMV-associated). Cytomegalovirus status was reportedly diagnosed by the classifier with high sensitivity and specificity. In most subjects, TCR beta sequences reportedly gave accurate predictions of HLA-A and HLA-B alleles.

13 Jbeta primers and 60 Vbeta primers were used for the PCR. The assay was immunoSEQ multiplex PCR, and TCRdb's table has in-frame clones only and misses some. The sample has 150,000 to 180,000 clones; 70% to 80% are singletons. This clonotype was obtained from a man aged 25-40 years in good health and CMV-seropositive. Sequences were obtained from PBMCs. V is TRBV6-1 and J is TRBJ1-4; D remains ambiguous. CDR3 residues: CASSDQSATNEKLFF. DNA for the CDR3: TGTGCCAGCAGTGATCAGTCTGCAACTAATGAAAAACTGTTTTTT.